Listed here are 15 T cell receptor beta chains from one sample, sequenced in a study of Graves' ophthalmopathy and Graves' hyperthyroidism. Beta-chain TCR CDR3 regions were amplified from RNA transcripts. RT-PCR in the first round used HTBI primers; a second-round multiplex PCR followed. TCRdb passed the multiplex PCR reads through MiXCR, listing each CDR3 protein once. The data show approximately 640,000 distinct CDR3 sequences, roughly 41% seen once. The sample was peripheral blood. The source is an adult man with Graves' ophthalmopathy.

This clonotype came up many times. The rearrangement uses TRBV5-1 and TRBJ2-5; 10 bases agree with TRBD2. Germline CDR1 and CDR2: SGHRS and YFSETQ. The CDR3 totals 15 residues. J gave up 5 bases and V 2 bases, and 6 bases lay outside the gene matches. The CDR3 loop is CASSFSSGGRETQYF. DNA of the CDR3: TGCGCCAGCAGCTTTTCTAGCGGGGGTCGGGAGACCCAGTACTTC.

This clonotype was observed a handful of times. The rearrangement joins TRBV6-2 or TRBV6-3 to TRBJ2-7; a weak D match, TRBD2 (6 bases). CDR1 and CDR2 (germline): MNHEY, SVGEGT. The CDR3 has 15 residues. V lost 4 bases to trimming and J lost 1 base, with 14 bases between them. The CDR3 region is CASSSLGGGSYEQYF. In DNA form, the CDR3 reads TGTGCCAGCAGTTCCCTCGGTGGGGGGTCCTACGAGCAGTACTTC.

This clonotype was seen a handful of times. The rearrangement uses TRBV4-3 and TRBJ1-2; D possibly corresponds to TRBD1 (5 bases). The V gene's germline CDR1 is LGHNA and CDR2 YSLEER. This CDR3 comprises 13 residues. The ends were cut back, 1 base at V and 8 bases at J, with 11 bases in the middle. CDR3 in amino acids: CASSQVIGAGYTF. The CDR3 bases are TGCGCCAGCAGCCAAGTTATAGGGGCGGGCTACACCTTC.

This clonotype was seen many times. This chain's CDR3 is CASSGHREYEQYF. The CDR3 DNA reads TGTGCCAGCAGCGGGCACAGAGAATACGAGCAGTACTTC. The gene calls are TRBV7-9 and TRBJ2-7; D unclear. Germline V gene lookup returns CDR1 SEHNR and CDR2 FQNEAQ (reference sequence). Trimming removed 5 bases from V and 4 bases from J, with 12 bases in between. There are 13 residues in the CDR3.

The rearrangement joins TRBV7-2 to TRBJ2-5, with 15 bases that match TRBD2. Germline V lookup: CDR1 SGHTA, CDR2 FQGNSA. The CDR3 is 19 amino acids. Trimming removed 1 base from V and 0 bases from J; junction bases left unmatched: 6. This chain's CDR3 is CASSLGTSGRGKYQETQYF. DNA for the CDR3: TGTGCCAGCAGCTTAGGGACTAGCGGGAGGGGGAAGTACCAAGAGACCCAGTACTTC. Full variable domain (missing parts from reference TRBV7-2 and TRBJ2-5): GAGVSQSPSNKVTEKGKDVELRCDPISGHTALYWYRQSLGQGLEFLIYFQGNSAPDKSGLPSDRFSAERTGGSVSTLTIQRTQQEDSAVYLCASSLGTSGRGKYQETQYFGPGTRLLVL.

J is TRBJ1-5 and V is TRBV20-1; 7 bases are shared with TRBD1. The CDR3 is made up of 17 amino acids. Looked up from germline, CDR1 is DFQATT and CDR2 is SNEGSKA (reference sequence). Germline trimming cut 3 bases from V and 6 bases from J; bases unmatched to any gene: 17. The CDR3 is CSARRAYLTGSSQPQHF. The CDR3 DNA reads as TGCAGTGCTAGGCGCGCCTACCTGACAGGGTCCAGTCAGCCCCAGCATTTT.

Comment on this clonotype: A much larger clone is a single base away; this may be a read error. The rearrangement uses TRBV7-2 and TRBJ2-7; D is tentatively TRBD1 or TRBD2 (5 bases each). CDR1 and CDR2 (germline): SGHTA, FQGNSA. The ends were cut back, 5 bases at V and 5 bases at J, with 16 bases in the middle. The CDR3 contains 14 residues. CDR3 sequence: CASSLGMGVDEQYF. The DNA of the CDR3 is TGTGCCAGCAGCCTAGGAATGGGGGTAGACGAGCAGTACTTC.

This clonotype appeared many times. The CDR3 region is CASSVGVQAINEKLFF. CDR3 nucleotide sequence: TGTGCCAGCAGCGTAGGAGTACAGGCCATTAATGAAAAACTGTTTTTT. V and J are TRBV9 and TRBJ1-4; perhaps TRBD1 as D (5 bases). Trimming took 0 bases from V and 4 from J, leaving 13 bases between them. This CDR3 is 16 amino acids long. Germline values: CDR1 SGDLS, CDR2 YYNGEE. Combining the CDR3 with reference TRBV9 and TRBJ1-4 gives the whole variable domain DSGVTQTPKHLITATGQRVTLRCSPRSGDLSVYWYQQSLDQGLQFLIQYYNGEERAKGNILERFSAQQFPDLHSELNLSSLELGDSALYFCASSVGVQAINEKLFFGSGTQLSVL.

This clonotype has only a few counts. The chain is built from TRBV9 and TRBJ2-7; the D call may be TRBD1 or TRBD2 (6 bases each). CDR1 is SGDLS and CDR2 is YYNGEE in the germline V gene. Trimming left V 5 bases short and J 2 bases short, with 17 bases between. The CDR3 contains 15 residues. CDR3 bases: TGTGCCAGCAGTTCCGAGGGGGGTCGGGCCTACGAGCAGTACTTC. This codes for CASSSEGGRAYEQYF.

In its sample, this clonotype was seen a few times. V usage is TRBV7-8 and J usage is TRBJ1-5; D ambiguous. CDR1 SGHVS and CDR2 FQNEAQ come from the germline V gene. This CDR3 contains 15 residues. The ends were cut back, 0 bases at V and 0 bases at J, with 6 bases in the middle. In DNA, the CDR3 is TGTGCCAGCAGCTTAGCGGTGATTAGCAATCAGCCCCAGCATTTT. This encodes CASSLAVISNQPQHF. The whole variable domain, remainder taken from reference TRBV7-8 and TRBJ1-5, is GAGVSQSPRYKVAKRGQDVALRCDPISGHVSLFWYQQALGQGPEFLTYFQNEAQLDKSGLPSDRFFAERPEGSVSTLKIQRTQQEDSAVYLCASSLAVISNQPQHFGDGTRLSIL.

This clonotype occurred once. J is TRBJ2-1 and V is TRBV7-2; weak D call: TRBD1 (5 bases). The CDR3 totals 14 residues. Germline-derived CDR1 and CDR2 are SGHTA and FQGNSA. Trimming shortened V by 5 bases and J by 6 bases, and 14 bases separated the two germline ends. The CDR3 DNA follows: TGTGCCAGCAGCCGACAGACCCGAAGCAATGAGCAGTTCTTC. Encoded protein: CASSRQTRSNEQFF.

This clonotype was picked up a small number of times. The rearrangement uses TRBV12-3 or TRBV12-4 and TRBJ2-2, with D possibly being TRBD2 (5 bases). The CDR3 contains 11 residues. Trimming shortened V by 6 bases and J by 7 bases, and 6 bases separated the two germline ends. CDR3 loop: CASREVGELFF. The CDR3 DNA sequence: TGTGCCAGCAGGGAGGTCGGGGAGCTGTTTTTT.

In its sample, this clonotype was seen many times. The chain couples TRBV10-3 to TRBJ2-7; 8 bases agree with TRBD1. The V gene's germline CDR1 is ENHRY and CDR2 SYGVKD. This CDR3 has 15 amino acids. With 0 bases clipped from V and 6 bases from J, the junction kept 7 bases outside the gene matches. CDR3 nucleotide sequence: TGTGCCATCAGTGAGTCGGGGCAGGGGGCAGGCGAGCAGTACTTC. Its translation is CAISESGQGAGEQYF.

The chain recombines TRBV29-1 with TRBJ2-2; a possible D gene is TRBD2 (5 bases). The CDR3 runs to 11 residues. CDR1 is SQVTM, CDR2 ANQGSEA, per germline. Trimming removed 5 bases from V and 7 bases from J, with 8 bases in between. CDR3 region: CSVYTSGELFF. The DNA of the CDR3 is TGCAGCGTTTACACTAGCGGGGAGCTGTTTTTT.

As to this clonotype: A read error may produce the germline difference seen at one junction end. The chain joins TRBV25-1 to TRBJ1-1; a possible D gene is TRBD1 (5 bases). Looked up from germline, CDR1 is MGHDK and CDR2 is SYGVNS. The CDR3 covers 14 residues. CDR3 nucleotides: TGTGCCAGCAGTTTTGGGCAGGGAAGGACTGGAGCTTTCTTT. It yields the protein CASSFGQGRTGAFF.